This entry concerns a single T cell receptor (beta chain). The table came from immunoSEQ multiplex PCR; TCRdb's copy has only in-frame clones and leaves some out. The sample lists 11,000 to 15,000 clones, about four fifths seen once, with roughly a tenth in the top ten. This sample is part of a study of technical replicates of blood from a handful of donors. CDR3 length: 16 residues. Deletions cut 3 bases from V and 0 bases from J, with 13 bases between. The germline V gene encodes CDR1 SGHRS and CDR2 YFSETQ. The J gene is TRBJ2-1, the V gene TRBV5-1; weak D call: TRBD1 (5 bases). The material sequenced was PBMCs. The receptor was derived from a human donor in good health. The chain's CDR3 is CASSSGFPGSYNEQFF. The CDR3 nucleotides read TGCGCCAGCAGCTCAGGGTTCCCGGGCTCCTACAATGAGCAGTTCTTC.